Detailed here is one T cell receptor (beta chain). V was trimmed by 6 bases and J by 5 bases, leaving 11 bases between them. The CDR3 spans 13 residues. Germline CDR1 reads MNHEY; CDR2 reads SVGAGI. From 500 ng of total RNA, TCR beta-specific cDNA was reverse-transcribed using a constant-region primer. For TCR beta, libraries were produced by three nested multiplex PCR rounds using slightly modified ARM-PCR. Amplification in the first two PCR rounds was performed using TRBV1-TRBV30 forward primers and a C-beta reverse primer for 10 cycles each. TCRdb recomputed calls from the multiplex PCR reads with MiXCR, one row per CDR3 protein. The sample lists some 51,000 distinct CDR3 sequences, 70% to 75% occurring once. Bulk tissue was left unsorted, and RNA and DNA were co-extracted from about 20-30 mg of it. With chronic HBV infection, the patients were also treatment-naive. Each individual tumor supplied samples from five separate regions.

These data originate in a study of tumor-infiltrating lymphocytes in primary liver carcinoma. The overall study: Tumors were stage T1-T3 N0M0, about 4.2 to 10 cm across. Each sample had roughly 3.65 to 7.5 million productive TCRbeta reads regardless of tissue type.

The TCR originated in a man between 40 and 49 years old with primary liver carcinoma and hepatitis B virus infection. This sequence joins TRBV6-5 and TRBJ2-1; perhaps TRBD1 as D (6 bases). Sequences were obtained from liver tumor tissue from sampling region 3. This sample's subset: tumor region T3, left-lateral pole. Here the CDR3 reads CASSPAGDNEQFF. Written as DNA, the CDR3 is TGTGCCAGCAGCCCAGCAGGGGACAATGAGCAGTTCTTC.